A single sample gave rise to the 17 T cell receptor beta chains below, sequenced in a study of T-cell reconstitution after alpha-beta-depleted transplantation in children. Unique molecular identifiers were used to barcode this TCRbeta library. TCRdb independently ran MiXCR on the PCR reads; one entry per CDR3 protein. Among 200,000 or so distinct CDR3 sequences listed, approximately 6.8% were seen once. The sample in question was PBMCs, obtained before TCRalphabeta/CD19-depleted stem cell transplant. The receptors shown here come from a girl under three years old with combined immunodeficiency, due to receive a stem cell transplant.

This clonotype was seen many times. This rearrangement joins TRBV20-1 to TRBJ1-5, with no clear D. V was pared by 2 bases and J by 4 bases, with 6 bases between. Germline V gene data show CDR1 as DFQATT and CDR2 as SNEGSKA (reference sequence). CDR3 length: 12 amino acids. CDR3 in DNA: TGCAGTGCTAGACTGGGAAATCAGCCCCAGCATTTT. It yields the protein CSARLGNQPQHF.

This clonotype was detected many times. The CDR3 loop is CASSSYGSQETQYF. Here the CDR3 DNA reads TGTGCCAGCAGTTCCTACGGGTCCCAAGAGACCCAGTACTTC. The rearrangement uses TRBV7-2 and TRBJ2-5; D not resolved. This CDR3 is 14 amino acids long. Looked up from germline, CDR1 is SGHTA and CDR2 is FQGNSA. Between the trimmed V and J ends, which lost 6 bases and 1 base, there was a span of 12 bases. The full variable domain, in which reference TRBV7-2 and TRBJ2-5 provide the parts outside the CDR3, is GAGVSQSPSNKVTEKGKDVELRCDPISGHTALYWYRQSLGQGLEFLIYFQGNSAPDKSGLPSDRFSAERTGGSVSTLTIQRTQQEDSAVYLCASSSYGSQETQYFGPGTRLLVL.

This clonotype occurred many times. The V and J genes are TRBV5-1 and TRBJ2-1, with a tentative D call TRBD2 (5 bases). V was shortened by 3 bases and J by 4 bases, with 14 bases between the two germline ends. The CDR3 length is 15 residues. The germline V gene encodes CDR1 SGHRS and CDR2 YFSETQ. This CDR3 is CASSSRRTGYNEQFF. The CDR3 DNA follows: TGCGCCAGCAGCTCCCGCAGGACGGGGTACAATGAGCAGTTCTTC.

Many counts were recorded for this clonotype. The J gene is TRBJ2-1, the V gene TRBV5-1; no definite D call. V lost 5 bases and J lost 3, with 12 bases in between. CDR3 size: 14 residues. The germline V gene encodes CDR1 SGHRS and CDR2 YFSETQ. The CDR3 nucleotides read TGCGCCAGCAGTTTTACAGCCAACTACAATGAGCAGTTCTTC. This codes for CASSFTANYNEQFF.

At least ten counts were recorded for this clonotype. This chain's CDR3 is CASSYTSGLYNEQFF. The CDR3 DNA reads TGTGCCAGCAGTTACACATCGGGACTCTACAATGAGCAGTTCTTC. V and J are TRBV6-2 or TRBV6-3 and TRBJ2-1; a weak D match, TRBD2 (6 bases). Per the germline V gene, CDR1 is MNHEY and CDR2 is SVGEGT. Deletions cut 2 bases from V and 3 bases from J, with 11 bases between. CDR3 length equals 15 residues.

In this sample, this clonotype turned up a few times. This chain links TRBV2 with TRBJ2-1; 9 bases are a match to TRBD1. Losses at the gene ends were 8 bases for V and 7 bases for J; bases not matched to a gene: 6. CDR1 and CDR2 (germline): SNHLY, FYNNEI. The CDR3 contains 13 residues. DNA of the CDR3: TGTGCCAGCCTGGGACAGGGTGAGAATGAGCAGTTCTTC. Protein: CASLGQGENEQFF.

The sample holds a few counts of this clonotype. The J gene is TRBJ1-4, the V gene TRBV20-1, with D hard to call. Germline V CDR1 and CDR2: DFQATT, SNEGSKA (reference sequence). CDR3 length equals 13 residues. Trimming left V 0 bases short and J 8 bases short, with 10 bases between. Written as DNA, the CDR3 is TGCAGTGCTAGAGACAGACTGGGGGAAAAACTGTTTTTT. Protein product: CSARDRLGEKLFF.

Ten or more counts support this clonotype. This chain uses TRBV28 with TRBJ1-3, with D uncertain. This CDR3 region has 12 residues. V was shortened by 5 bases and J by 0 bases, with 2 bases between the two germline ends. CDR1 MDHEN and CDR2 SYDVKM come from the germline V gene. CDR3 DNA: TGTGCCAGCAGTAACTCTGGAAACACCATATATTTT. This encodes CASSNSGNTIYF.

The sample holds many counts of this clonotype. The chain uses TRBV2 and TRBJ2-7; no definite D call. Between the trimmed V and J ends, which lost 6 bases and 7 bases, there was a span of 10 bases. Germline CDR1 is SNHLY and CDR2 is FYNNEI. The CDR3 runs 11 residues. DNA for the CDR3: TGTGCCAGCAGAGGGATCGGGGAGCAGTACTTC. It is translated as CASRGIGEQYF.

The gene calls are TRBV27 and TRBJ2-7; D remains unclear. Germline V lookup: CDR1 MNHEY, CDR2 SMNVEV (reference sequence). CDR3 length: 14 amino acids. The V end was cut by 6 bases, the J end by 1 base, with 13 bases between. In DNA, the CDR3 is TGTGCCAGCAGCCAAACAGTAGGGTCCTACGAGCAGTACTTC. This translates into CASSQTVGSYEQYF.

This clonotype was recorded a few times. The V gene is TRBV11-2, the J gene TRBJ2-3; the D gene is possibly TRBD1 (6 bases). V was pared by 1 base and J by 3 bases, with 17 bases between. Germline CDR1 reads SGHAT; CDR2 reads FQNNGV. This CDR3 is built from 17 residues. For the CDR3, the DNA is TGTGCCAGCAGCTTAGGGACAGCCCTTTTGGGGACAGATACGCAGTATTTT. Protein product: CASSLGTALLGTDTQYF.

This clonotype was detected ten times or more. This chain uses TRBV4-2 with TRBJ1-5, with a weak D call TRBD1 (5 bases). Germline V gene lookup returns CDR1 LGHNA and CDR2 YNFKEQ. CDR3 length: 15 amino acids. V shed 0 bases and J shed 6 bases, with 12 bases lying between them. CDR3 sequence (DNA): TGTGCCAGCAGCCAAGATCGGGGGGTGGGTCAGCCCCAGCATTTT. It specifies CASSQDRGVGQPQHF.

The table lists this clonotype with many counts. This chain links TRBV6-2 or TRBV6-3 with TRBJ2-1; TRBD2 matches at 11 bases. CDR3 length: 16 residues. CDR1 and CDR2 (germline): MNHEY, SVGEGT. The trim removed 2 bases at V and 4 bases at J, leaving 4 bases unmatched. The CDR3 DNA sequence: TGTGCCAGCAGTTACGGTAGCGGGAGGGGTTACAATGAGCAGTTCTTC. This sequence encodes CASSYGSGRGYNEQFF.

This clonotype was seen many times. The genes are TRBV12-3 or TRBV12-4 and TRBJ2-2; 8 nucleotides agree with TRBD1. The CDR3 loop spans 15 amino acids. Trimming removed 2 bases from V and 6 bases from J; junction bases left unmatched: 5. The CDR3 region is CASSLRTTGAGELFF. DNA for the CDR3: TGTGCCAGCAGTTTAAGGACGACAGGGGCCGGGGAGCTGTTTTTT.

The V call is TRBV5-6, the J call TRBJ2-3, with TRBD2 matching 10 bases. The V and J ends lost 2 bases and 5 bases, in that order; junction bases with no gene match: 14. This CDR3 comprises 18 residues. CDR1 SGHDT and CDR2 YYEEEE come from the germline V gene. CDR3 DNA: TGTGCCAGCAGCTTCTTTGGAGCGGGGGGGCCCATGAGAGATACGCAGTATTTT. This sequence encodes CASSFFGAGGPMRDTQYF.

This clonotype was picked up many times. This chain links TRBV10-3 with TRBJ1-5; 7 bases map to TRBD1. V shed 7 bases, J shed 2 bases, and the junction held 2 bases outside the gene matches. This CDR3 is 13 amino acids long. Germline V gene data show CDR1 as ENHRY and CDR2 as SYGVKD. The CDR3 DNA reads TGTGCCATCAATGACAGGGGCAATCAGCCCCAGCATTTT. Encoded protein: CAINDRGNQPQHF.

The V gene is TRBV7-9, the J gene TRBJ2-1, with 7 bases identical to TRBD2. Germline trimming cut 4 bases from V and 7 bases from J; bases unmatched to any gene: 4. Germline-derived CDR1 and CDR2 are SEHNR and FQNEAQ (reference sequence). The length of the CDR3 is 13 residues. CDR3 protein: CASSWTSRNEQFF. The CDR3 nucleotides read TGTGCCAGCAGCTGGACTAGTCGGAATGAGCAGTTCTTC.